This T cell receptor beta chain was sequenced during a study of cytomegalovirus exposure and HLA in healthy donors. Trimming at V came to 2 bases and at J to 5 bases, leaving 4 bases not matched to a gene. Germline-derived CDR1 and CDR2 are MDHEN and SYDVKM. This CDR3 spans 14 amino acids. The primer mix had 60 Vbeta and 13 Jbeta primers. Clones were read by immunoSEQ multiplex PCR, and TCRdb kept only the in-frame ones, dropping some. The sample table sets out about 50,000 clones. This clonotype was obtained from a woman in her 40s in good health and CMV-seronegative. This chain links TRBV28 with TRBJ2-3; the match to TRBD2 covers 7 bases. Sequenced sample: PBMCs. CDR3 nucleotide sequence: TGTGCCAGCAGTTTACGGGGGGTGGGAGATACGCAGTATTTT. This translates into CASSLRGVGDTQYF.